This note documents a single T cell receptor beta chain sequence. V lost 3 bases and J 0 bases, leaving 10 bases between the germline ends. This CDR3 comprises 15 residues. The germline gives CDR1 SGDLS, CDR2 YYNGEE. The data were obtained in a study of technical replicates of blood from a handful of donors. Libraries were prepared by immunoSEQ multiplex PCR; TCRdb keeps only in-frame clonotypes and omits some of them. The sample includes tens of thousands of clones, about 96% seen only once; the top ten take less than 0.45%. The genes are TRBV9 and TRBJ1-5; D might be TRBD1 (5 bases). This receptor was obtained from a human donor in good health. Sequencing used T cells isolated from PBMCs. As DNA, the CDR3 is TGTGCCAGCAGCGCGCAGGGTAATAGCAATCAGCCCCAGCATTTT. It translates to CASSAQGNSNQPQHF.